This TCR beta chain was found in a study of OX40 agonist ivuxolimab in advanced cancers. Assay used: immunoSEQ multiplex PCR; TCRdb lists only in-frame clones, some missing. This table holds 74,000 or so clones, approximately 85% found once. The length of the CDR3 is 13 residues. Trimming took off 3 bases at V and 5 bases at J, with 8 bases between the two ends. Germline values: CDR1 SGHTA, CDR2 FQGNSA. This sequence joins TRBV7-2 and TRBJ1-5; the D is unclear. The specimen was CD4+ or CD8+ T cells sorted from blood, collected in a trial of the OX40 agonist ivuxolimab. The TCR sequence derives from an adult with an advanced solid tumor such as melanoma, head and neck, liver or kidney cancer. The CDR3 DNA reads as TGTGCCAGCAGCTTCAGTGGGGATCAGCCCCAGCATTTT. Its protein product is CASSFSGDQPQHF.